This T cell receptor (beta chain) was sequenced for a study of post-analysis software for immune sequencing data (dated by TCRdb to the mid-2010s). As for the study more broadly: The recorded disease courses included relapsing-remitting, secondary progressive and progressive-relapsing multiple sclerosis, and some patients had no subtype annotation. A subset of samples was prepared in parallel using single-end sample barcoding, then pooled and co-amplified after Illumina adapter ligation. The patient repertoires were compared against 10 to 12 previously published healthy control repertoires obtained from donors aged roughly 6 to 28 years.

Trimmed from V: 3 bases; trimmed from J: 0 bases; junction bases lacking a gene match: 9. The germline V gene supplies CDR1 SGHRS and CDR2 YFSETQ. Taken from cysteine to phenylalanine, the CDR3 has 17 residues. Only the CDR3 portion is preserved as DNA: 51 bases, with reading frame beginning at the first base. As regards this clonotype: The antigen it binds to is not known. No quality values exist for individual bases; no much larger clone is one base distant.

What the authors observed across the whole study: Significantly higher frequencies in patients than in controls were found for about five TRBV segments, including TRBV5-6, TRBV5-1 and TRBV20-1. When samples were clustered directly using the F measure, samples prepared in the same batch co-clustered strongly, which prompted a batch-effect correction. The control group was slightly older than the multiple sclerosis patient group. Significantly lower normalized Chao1 diversity was found in multiple sclerosis patients than in controls, suggesting substantial peripheral T-cell clonal expansion.

TCR beta repertoires were profiled from peripheral blood of approximately 13 young patients with multiple sclerosis to demonstrate the VDJtools post-analysis software. Multiple sclerosis patients were children and adolescents aged about 6 to 17 years. The library relied on PCR. The listed sequencing device is Illumina HiSeq 2500. To reduce PCR and sequencing biases, unique molecular identifiers were built into the TCR beta cDNA libraries. Per 1 to 10 million input T cells, approximately 500,000 cDNA molecules were obtained, such that each molecule approximated one T cell. The patient libraries were prepared and sequenced using the same protocol as the earlier healthy control dataset. Samples belonging to the same batch were prepared together, multiplexed and sequenced on a shared HiSeq lane. In the paper's pipeline: Raw barcoded reads were processed with MIGEC, discarding single-read molecular identifier groups before consensus assembly and CDR3 extraction. Clonotype tables were post-analysed with VDJtools, normalizing diversity by down-sampling all datasets to the smallest sample size. Repertoire overlap clustering matched CDR3 amino acid but not nucleotide sequences to correct batch-related cross-sample contamination. TCRdb itself trimmed the public reads at Q25 with fastp, ran MiXCR and retained productive beta chains. Merged by CDR3 protein, the rows form single entries marked with the most common genes and DNA. For this entry, the V and J calls and clone size follow TCRdb and not the study's own pipeline. Here the sample has more than 350,000 distinct CDR3 sequences; approximately 37% occur a single time. Of the sample, 7.6% falls within the top ten clones.

The rearranged chain carries TRBV5-1 and TRBJ2-7; the central 10 bases match TRBD2. The sequence was collected from a girl under 10 years old with multiple sclerosis. Sequencing was done on a sample of blood. Read as DNA, the sequence is TGCGCCAGCAGCTCGAAGACTAGCGGGTTTAGCTCCTACGAGCAGTACTTC. This sequence encodes CASSSKTSGFSSYEQYF.